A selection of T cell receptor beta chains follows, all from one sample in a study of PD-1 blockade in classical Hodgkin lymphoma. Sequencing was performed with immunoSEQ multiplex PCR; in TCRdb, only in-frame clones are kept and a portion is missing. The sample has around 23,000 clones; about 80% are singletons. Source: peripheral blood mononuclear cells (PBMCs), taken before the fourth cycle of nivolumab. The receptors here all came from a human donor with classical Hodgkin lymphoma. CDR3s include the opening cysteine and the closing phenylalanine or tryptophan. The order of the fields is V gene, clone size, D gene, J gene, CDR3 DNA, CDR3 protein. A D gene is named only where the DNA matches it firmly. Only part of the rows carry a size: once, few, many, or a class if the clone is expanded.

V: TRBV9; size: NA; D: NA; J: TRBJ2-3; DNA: TGTGCCAGCAGCGTCCAGGGGGGGTTCGCAGATACGCAGTATTTT; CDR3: CASSVQGGFADTQYF
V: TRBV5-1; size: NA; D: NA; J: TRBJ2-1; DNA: TGCGCCAGCAGCTTGGGACCGCCGGATGAGCAGTTCTTC; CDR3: CASSLGPPDEQFF
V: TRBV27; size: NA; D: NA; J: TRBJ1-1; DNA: TGTGCCAGCAGTTTATCCAGGGGACCTGAAGCTTTCTTT; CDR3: CASSLSRGPEAFF
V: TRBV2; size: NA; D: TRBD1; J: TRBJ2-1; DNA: TGTGCCAGCAGGGTTGAGGGACAGCTATACAATGAGCAGTTCTTC; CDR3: CASRVEGQLYNEQFF
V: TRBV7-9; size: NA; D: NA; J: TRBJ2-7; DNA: TGTGCCAGCAGCTCGCCCCACGAGCAGTACTTC; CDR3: CASSSPHEQYF
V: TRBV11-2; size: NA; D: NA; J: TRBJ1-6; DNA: TGTGCCAGCAGTCACCCTGGGCATAATTCACCCCTCCACTTT; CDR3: CASSHPGHNSPLHF
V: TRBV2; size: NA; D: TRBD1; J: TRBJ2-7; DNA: TGTGCCAGCAGTTCACAGGGGGCAGGCGAGCAGTACTTC; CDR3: CASSSQGAGEQYF
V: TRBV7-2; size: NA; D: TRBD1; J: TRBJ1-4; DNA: TGTGCCAGCAGCCTGGGACAGGGTGGGAAACTGTTTTTT; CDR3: CASSLGQGGKLFF
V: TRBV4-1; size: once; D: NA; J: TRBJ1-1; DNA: TGCGCCAGCAGCCAAGTAGATCTCATTTCGTTCACTGAAGCTTTCTTT; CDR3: CASSQVDLISFTEAFF
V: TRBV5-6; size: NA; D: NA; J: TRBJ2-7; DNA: TGTGCCAGCAGCTCAGCCGGGACCCTCGGCCCCCACGAGCAGTACTTC; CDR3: CASSSAGTLGPHEQYF
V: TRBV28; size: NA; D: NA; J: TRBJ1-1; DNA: TGTGCCAGCAGTTTAAGGGGGGTGGGAAGCACTGAAGCTTTCTTT; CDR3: CASSLRGVGSTEAFF
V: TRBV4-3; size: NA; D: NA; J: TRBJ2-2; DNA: TGCGCCAGCAGGGCCGTTGGGGAGCTGTTTTTT; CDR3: CASRAVGELFF
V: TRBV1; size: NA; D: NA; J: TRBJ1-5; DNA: TGCACCAGCAGCCAAGATATGGATAGCAATCAGCCCCAGCATTTT; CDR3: CTSSQDMDSNQPQHF
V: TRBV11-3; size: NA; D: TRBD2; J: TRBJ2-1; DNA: TGTGCCAGCAGCCACCGGGGTAGCGGGGGGGCCTATGAGCAGTTCTTC; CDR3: CASSHRGSGGAYEQFF
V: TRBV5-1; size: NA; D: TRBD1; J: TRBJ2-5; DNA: TGCGCCAGCAGCTTGGTTGGGGACAGCCAAGAGACCCAGTACTTC; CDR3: CASSLVGDSQETQYF
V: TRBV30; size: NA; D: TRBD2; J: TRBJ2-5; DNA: TGTGCCTGGGGGGGACTAGCGGGAGGGCCGGGAGAGACCCAGTACTTC; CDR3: CAWGGLAGGPGETQYF